Shown below are 25 T cell receptor beta chains from a single sample sequenced in a study of T cells in Graves' hyperthyroidism and ophthalmopathy. The TCR beta CDR3 regions underwent amplification using RNA transcripts as the source. TCR CDR3 underwent first-round RT-PCR with the HTBI primer set. TCRdb analysed the multiplex PCR reads with MiXCR anew, one entry per CDR3 protein. This sample has about 130,000 distinct CDR3 sequences; around 20% occur once, and the top ten carry about 67%. Material for sequencing was blood. The receptors were gathered from a woman between 45 and 65 years old with Graves' hyperthyroidism that later progressed to Graves' ophthalmopathy.

There are a few counts of this clonotype. V and J are TRBV6-1 and TRBJ2-5; tentative D call: TRBD1 (5 bases). Trimming cost V 2 bases and J 5 bases, with 15 bases left between them. Germline assignment: CDR1 MNHNS and CDR2 SASEGT. The CDR3 length is 15 residues. The CDR3 DNA reads TGTGCCAGCAGTGAAAACTCAGGCAGGGTGGAGACCCAGTACTTC. As protein: CASSENSGRVETQYF.

This clonotype was observed at least ten times. The J gene is TRBJ1-5, the V gene TRBV28; 8 nucleotides line up with TRBD1. The CDR3 has 18 amino acids. Germline V gene lookup returns CDR1 MDHEN and CDR2 SYDVKM. Losses at the gene ends were 3 bases for V and 7 bases for J; bases not matched to a gene: 17. CDR3 in DNA: TGTGCCAGCAGTTTGAGGGACAGGTTGGGACTGGGGGGGCAGCCCCAGCATTTT. It codes for CASSLRDRLGLGGQPQHF.

This clonotype was observed at least ten times. The V gene is TRBV3-1, the J gene TRBJ1-6, with 7 bases identical to TRBD1. The length of the CDR3 is 14 residues. With V trimmed by 4 bases and J by 13 bases, 10 bases remained unmatched. Per the germline V gene, CDR1 is LGHDT and CDR2 is YNNKEL (reference sequence). CDR3 sequence: CASSLLHRGSPLHF. CDR3 coding DNA: TGTGCCAGCAGCCTACTTCACAGGGGAAGCCCCCTCCACTTT.

The CDR3: CSARQGVAEAFF. In DNA, the CDR3 is TGCAGTGCAAGGCAGGGAGTGGCTGAAGCTTTCTTT. The chain links TRBV20-1 to TRBJ1-1; perhaps TRBD1 as D (5 bases). Germline V CDR1 and CDR2: DFQATT, SNEGSKA (reference sequence). The ends were cut back, 6 bases at V and 6 bases at J, with 14 bases in the middle. The CDR3 totals 12 residues.

This clonotype was recorded at least ten times. This rearrangement joins TRBV28 to TRBJ2-5; D is perhaps TRBD1 (5 bases). V lost 8 bases, J lost 5 bases, and 21 bases lay in between. Germline CDR1 reads MDHEN; CDR2 reads SYDVKM. This CDR3 is built from 15 residues. The CDR3 is CASGPTQGSWETQYF. The DNA of the CDR3 is TGTGCCAGCGGGCCAACCCAGGGCAGCTGGGAGACCCAGTACTTC. Full variable domain (missing parts from reference TRBV28 and TRBJ2-5): DVKVTQSSRYLVKRTGEKVFLECVQDMDHENMFWYRQDPGLGLRLIYFSYDVKMKEKGDIPEGYSVSREKKERFSLILESASTNQTSMYLCASGPTQGSWETQYFGPGTRLLVL.

This clonotype was detected ten times or more. The V and J genes are TRBV2 and TRBJ2-7; 9 bases agree with TRBD1. This CDR3 has 14 amino acids. Germline lookup yields CDR1 SNHLY and CDR2 FYNNEI. V lost 4 bases to trimming and J lost 6 bases; unmatched junction nucleotides: 7. CDR3: CASSVGQGIGEQYF. The CDR3, as DNA: TGTGCCAGCAGTGTGGGACAGGGTATTGGCGAGCAGTACTTC.

This clonotype was seen at least ten times. V gene TRBV28 combines with J gene TRBJ1-1, with D hard to call. V lost 2 bases and J 6 bases, leaving 7 bases between the germline ends. Germline-derived CDR1 and CDR2 are MDHEN and SYDVKM. The CDR3 consists of 12 residues. CDR3 nucleotide sequence: TGTGCCAGCAGTTTAGGGTACGCTGAAGCTTTCTTT. Translated: CASSLGYAEAFF.

The CDR3 DNA follows: TGCAGTGCCGGCGGGGAACTAGCGGGACTTAGTAGCGTGGAGACCCAGTACTTC. Protein: CSAGGELAGLSSVETQYF. The rearrangement joins TRBV20-1 to TRBJ2-5, with TRBD2 identical over 10 bases. This CDR3 spans 18 amino acids. CDR1 is DFQATT, CDR2 SNEGSKA, per germline (reference sequence). With 6 bases clipped from V and 5 bases from J, the junction kept 21 bases outside the gene matches.

This clonotype came up many times. The chain is built from TRBV27 and TRBJ2-7, with D maybe TRBD1 (5 bases). Per germline, CDR1 MNHEY and CDR2 SMNVEV (reference sequence). This CDR3 is 13 amino acids long. Trimming stripped 4 bases from V and 3 bases from J, with 10 bases between. The CDR3 is CASSSGAVYEQYF. The CDR3 DNA follows: TGTGCCAGCAGTTCTGGGGCGGTCTACGAGCAGTACTTC.

This clonotype was found many times. This sequence joins TRBV5-1 and TRBJ2-3, with D tentatively TRBD2 (6 bases). The length of the CDR3 is 15 residues. Trimming removed 0 bases at V and 6 bases at J, with 14 bases between. Germline lookup yields CDR1 SGHRS and CDR2 YFSETQ. CDR3 protein: CASSLADGLADTQYF. DNA for the CDR3: TGCGCCAGCAGCTTGGCCGACGGCCTAGCGGATACGCAGTATTTT.

Ten or more counts support this clonotype. This chain joins TRBV15 and TRBJ2-5; weak D call: TRBD1 (6 bases). CDR1 is LNHNV and CDR2 is YYDKDF in the germline V gene (reference sequence). The CDR3 is 15 amino acids. Trimming pared 5 bases from V and 2 bases from J, leaving 15 bases between. The CDR3 nucleotides are TGTGCCACCAGCCTGGACAGCCTACCTCAAGAGACCCAGTACTTC. This sequence encodes CATSLDSLPQETQYF.

Concerning this clonotype: This may arise from a read error, as a much more abundant clone is one base away. V and J are TRBV7-9 and TRBJ1-1, with a weak D call TRBD1 (5 bases). This CDR3 region has 15 residues. Germline loops: CDR1 SEHNR, CDR2 FQNEAQ (reference sequence). In DNA, the CDR3 is TGTGCCAGCAGCCACCCCGGGACGAAGAACACTGTAGCTTTCTTT. Its protein is CASSHPGTKNTVAFF. Drawing the rest from reference TRBV7-9 and TRBJ1-1, the complete variable domain is DTGVSQNPRHKITKRGQNVTFRCDPISEHNRLYWYRQTLGQGPEFLTYFQNEAQLEKSRLLSDRFSAERPKGSFSTLEIQRTEQGDSAMYLCASSHPGTKNTVAFFGQGTRLTVV.

The J gene is TRBJ2-2, the V gene TRBV7-3; tentative D call: TRBD2 (6 bases). Trimming took 5 bases from V and 5 from J, leaving 12 bases between them. The CDR3 totals 14 residues. The germline V gene encodes CDR1 SGHTA and CDR2 FQGTGA. This CDR3 is CASSLGSGTGELFF. The CDR3 DNA reads as TGTGCCAGCAGCCTAGGGAGCGGGACCGGGGAGCTGTTTTTT.

This clonotype has at least ten counts. V usage is TRBV28 and J usage is TRBJ1-2, with 9 bases matching TRBD1. V gave up 6 bases and J gave up 2 bases; unmatched junction bases: 4. This CDR3 is 14 amino acids long. From germline, CDR1 is MDHEN and CDR2 SYDVKM. In DNA form, the CDR3 reads TGTGCCAGCAGAACAGGGACAGGGAACTATGGCTACACCTTC. This translates into CASRTGTGNYGYTF.

This clonotype was seen only a few times. The rearrangement links TRBV28 to TRBJ2-6; 8 bases line up with TRBD1. Germline V gene lookup returns CDR1 MDHEN and CDR2 SYDVKM. This CDR3 comprises 16 residues. V dropped 5 bases and J dropped 3; count of bases not matched to a gene: 6. The CDR3 coding sequence is TGTGCCAGCAGTCTCGACAGGGGAGGTGGGGCCAACGTCCTGACTTTC. This codes for CASSLDRGGGANVLTF.

This clonotype was seen at least ten times. The chain has TRBV28 and TRBJ2-7; D possibly corresponds to TRBD2 (6 bases). CDR3 length: 13 amino acids. V lost 5 bases to trimming and J lost 3 bases, with 11 bases between them. Germline lookup yields CDR1 MDHEN and CDR2 SYDVKM. The CDR3 DNA reads TGTGCCAGCAGTGCAGGGAGGAACTACGAGCAGTACTTC. Its translation is CASSAGRNYEQYF.

The chain recombines TRBV5-5 with TRBJ1-3, with TRBD1 matching 10 bases. In germline, CDR1 is SGHKS, CDR2 YYEKEE (reference sequence). The CDR3 has 17 residues. Unmatched junction bases numbered 8, after V lost 3 bases and J lost 2 bases. CDR3 sequence reads: CASSSLLGTGAGNTIYF. As DNA, the CDR3 is TGTGCCAGCAGCTCGCTGCTCGGGACAGGGGCTGGAAACACCATATATTTT.

This clonotype was observed a handful of times. The chain carries TRBV6-1 and TRBJ1-5; no firm D call. The germline V gene has CDR1 MNHNS and CDR2 SASEGT. V gave up 7 bases and J gave up 3 bases, with 7 bases separating them. The CDR3 is 12 residues long. For the CDR3, the DNA is TGTGCCAGCACTGCCTACAATCAGCCCCAGCATTTT. This sequence encodes CASTAYNQPQHF.

V usage is TRBV7-9 and J usage is TRBJ2-1; 10 bases map to TRBD2. Germline CDR1 is SEHNR and CDR2 is FQNEAQ (reference sequence). Trimming took 1 base from V and 7 from J; bases not matched to a gene: 10. The length of the CDR3 is 17 residues. Here the CDR3 reads CASSLEWPSGRINEQFF. The CDR3 coding sequence is TGTGCCAGCAGCTTAGAATGGCCTAGCGGGAGAATAAATGAGCAGTTCTTC.

This clonotype has ten or more counts. This sequence joins TRBV20-1 and TRBJ1-1, with D perhaps matching TRBD1 (5 bases). From germline, CDR1 is DFQATT and CDR2 SNEGSKA (reference sequence). This CDR3 has 14 amino acids. Trimming shortened V by 2 bases and J by 7 bases, and 17 bases separated the two germline ends. Here the CDR3 DNA reads TGCAGTGCTAGAACCCCAGGCCGGGGGGTTGAAGCTTTCTTT. Its protein product is CSARTPGRGVEAFF.

This clonotype occurred a few times. This may arise from a read error, as a much more abundant clone is one base away. The rearrangement joins TRBV5-4 to TRBJ1-2; TRBD1 agrees at 8 bases. Germline V gene data show CDR1 as SGHNT and CDR2 as YYREEE (reference sequence). The CDR3 spans 17 residues. CDR3 region: CASSAQGGRFDGYGCTF. The CDR3 coding sequence is TGTGCCAGCAGCGCACAGGGGGGGCGTTTCGATGGATATGGCTGCACCTTC.

This clonotype was recorded at least ten times. The V and J genes are TRBV7-2 and TRBJ2-7, with unresolved D. CDR3 length: 14 amino acids. Germline V gene data show CDR1 as SGHTA and CDR2 as FQGNSA. Trimming stripped 3 bases from V and 0 bases from J, with 9 bases between. The CDR3 DNA is TGTGCCAGCAGCTTCGCGAATCCCTCCTACGAGCAGTACTTC. Amino acids: CASSFANPSYEQYF.

This chain links TRBV6-2 or TRBV6-3 with TRBJ2-4, with D perhaps being TRBD1 or TRBD2 (6 bases each). V lost 6 bases to trimming and J lost 7 bases, with 16 bases between them. This CDR3 comprises 14 residues. Germline V gives CDR1 MNHEY, CDR2 SVGEGT. The CDR3 nucleotides read TGTGCCAGCAGAGGAACCGGGGGCGAGAACATTCAGTACTTC. Translation gives CASRGTGGENIQYF.

This clonotype appeared a few times. The chain joins TRBV6-5 to TRBJ2-7; no clear D gene. Germline V lookup: CDR1 MNHEY, CDR2 SVGAGI. Trimming stripped 0 bases from V and 2 bases from J, with 8 bases between. This CDR3 is built from 14 residues. CDR3 residues: CASSYSSGPYEQYF. In nucleotides, the CDR3 is TGTGCCAGCAGTTACTCCTCAGGCCCCTACGAGCAGTACTTC.

Many counts were recorded for this clonotype. The V and J genes are TRBV12-3 or TRBV12-4 and TRBJ2-5, with TRBD2 matching 10 bases. This CDR3 has 14 amino acids. V dropped 6 bases and J dropped 0; count of bases not matched to a gene: 1. CDR3 coding DNA: TGTGCCAGCAGACTAGCGGGGTACCAAGAGACCCAGTACTTC. This gives the protein CASRLAGYQETQYF.